This T cell receptor beta chain was recovered during a study of T cell responses to AZD1222 COVID-19 vaccine. The study's findings and limits: Clonal diversity may have been underestimated, and the donors were mostly white British, with more females than males.

Concerning this clone itself: Its antigen is as yet unknown.

CDR1 and CDR2 from the germline V gene are SGHRS and YFSETQ. The CDR3 is 15 residues long. V gave up 4 bases and J gave up 7 bases, with 18 bases separating them. Data came from immunoSEQ multiplex PCR; TCRdb stores just in-frame clones and leaves some out. The top ten hold about 5.1% of the sample, which has about 150,000 clones, roughly nine tenths seen once. This chain connects TRBV5-1 to TRBJ2-1, with D maybe TRBD2 (6 bases). The starting material was peripheral blood, obtained on day 0 of MenACWY control vaccination. The source of this sequence is an adult in good health. CDR3 loop: CASSPYPGSVNEQFF. CDR3 nucleotides: TGCGCCAGCAGCCCCTACCCCGGGAGTGTTAATGAGCAGTTCTTC.